This TCR beta chain was captured by sequencing in a study of OX40 agonist ivuxolimab in advanced cancers. Study-wide context: Ivuxolimab was an agonistic, fully human IgG2 monoclonal antibody directed against OX40 (CD134), a costimulatory receptor. The purpose of peripheral TCRbeta sequencing was to test whether ivuxolimab changed TCR sequence diversity and led to clonal T-cell expansion. The dose-escalation cohort was about 83% male with a mean age of roughly 60 years, ranging from roughly 23 to 80. Intravenous ivuxolimab was administered to patients every 2 weeks at six dose levels: 0.01, 0.1, 0.3, 1.5, 3 and 10 mg/kg. Partial responses occurred in three dose-escalation patients, of whom one had hepatocellular carcinoma and two had cutaneous melanoma. The paper reports the monotherapy dose-escalation portion (N of about 50 patients) of the phase I ivuxolimab trial. Prior anti-PD-1, anti-PD-L1 or anti-CTLA-4 therapy was permitted, and checkpoint inhibitors had been received by less than 45% of dose-escalation patients. Of the 50 or so patients in dose escalation, some 20 had hepatocellular carcinoma, roughly 15 had melanoma, 9 had renal cell carcinoma and 9 had head and neck cancer.

Spanning cysteine to phenylalanine, the CDR3 consists of 15 amino acids. Just CDR3 DNA is preserved here, 45 bases in frame from base 1. V loses 5 bases of germline sequence and J loses 4 bases, and the interval between the two ends is 15 bases. Sequences MNHEY (CDR1) and SMNVEV (CDR2) are obtained from the germline V gene (reference sequence). For sequencing of the TCRbeta CDR3 region, genomic DNA was extracted from the sorted cells. TCRbeta CDR3 regions were sequenced using the immunoSEQ Assay. TCRdb mirrors the immuneACCESS table, restricted to in-frame sequences. Some clones are absent from its copies; in checked studies, under half trace to an unresolved V gene, and the reason for the others is unknown. This sample has tens of thousands of clones in its table, and 85% to 90% of those were observed once. The ten largest clonotypes hold less than 8% of the sample. The trial excluded patients who had a history of autoimmune disease or were on systemic immunosuppression. Peripheral blood for TCR sequencing was collected from all dose cohorts at baseline, on cycle 4 day 1, and on cycle 7 day 1. Samples came from an open-label, multicenter, first-in-human phase I dose-escalation trial of ivuxolimab. The trial enrolled adults with locally advanced or metastatic head and neck squamous cell, hepatocellular, melanoma or renal cell carcinoma. Before TCR sequencing, CD4+ and CD8+ T cells were separately sorted from peripheral blood.

This clone was recorded a few times. Its cognate antigen has yet to be identified. No base quality values were provided; no much bigger clone lies one nucleotide off. On the study overall, not on this receptor specifically: In partial responders in the 0.1-3.0 mg/kg groups, normalized peripheral clonal expansion was found to be among the lowest, especially among CD8+ T cells. Low levels of normalized T-cell clonal expansion were also seen in some nonresponding patients. At doses of 0.1 to 3.0 mg/kg, clonal expansion of both CD4+ and CD8+ T cells in blood was seen between baseline and week 6. After ivuxolimab, expanded clones were on average more numerous among CD8+ T cells than among CD4+ T cells. The antigen specificity of the peripheral T cells that underwent clonal expansion was not determined.

In this chain, TRBV27 is recombined with TRBJ1-3; the D segment could be TRBD1, given 5 matching bases. This sequence originates from an adult with an advanced solid tumor such as melanoma, head and neck, liver or kidney cancer. The specimen was CD4+ or CD8+ T cells sorted from blood, collected in a trial of the OX40 agonist ivuxolimab. The DNA is TGTGCCAGCAGTCCCGGGACTTTTCCCGGAAACACCATATATTTT. It codes for CASSPGTFPGNTIYF.